This TCR beta chain was captured in a study of blood T cell repertoires in COVID-19. Study-level information: The cDNA or gDNA used as material had been derived from T cells, B-cell-depleted T cells, or PBMCs.

This CDR3 has 16 residues. J gave up 2 bases and V 0 bases, and 4 bases lay outside the gene matches. Germline CDR1 SGHTA, CDR2 FQGNSA. TCRdb's table, derived via immunoSEQ multiplex PCR, lists solely in-frame clones and lacks some. Among under 150,000 clones, around 80% were seen once, and the ten largest hold less than 15%. The sequencing input was peripheral blood. This TCR was recovered from an elderly man with acute or convalescent COVID-19. This sequence joins TRBV7-2 and TRBJ2-5; 9 nucleotides align to TRBD2. CDR3 region: CASSLALAGRQETQYF. For the CDR3, the DNA is TGTGCCAGCAGCTTAGCGCTAGCGGGAAGGCAAGAGACCCAGTACTTC.